These T cell receptor beta chains were read from a single sample in a study of blood T cell repertoires in COVID-19. TCRdb's table, derived via immunoSEQ multiplex PCR, lists solely in-frame clones and lacks some. Of some 340,000 clones listed, around 85% are singletons. The material sequenced was peripheral blood. These TCRs come from a woman aged 18-29 years with acute or convalescent COVID-19. CDR3s include the opening cysteine and the closing phenylalanine or tryptophan. D genes are given only for firm matches. Rows may omit the clone size; those that give it use once, few, many or a size class.

cdr3_length: 21
j_call: TRBJ2-3
clone_size: -
v_call: TRBV4-1
d_call: TRBD2
cdr3_nt: TGCGCCAGCAGCCAAGATGGGCGTCCGGGACTAGCGGTCTCTAGCACAGATACGCAGTATTTT
cdr3_aa: CASSQDGRPGLAVSSTDTQYF

cdr3_length: 15
j_call: TRBJ2-2
clone_size: -
v_call: TRBV28
d_call: -
cdr3_nt: TGTGCCAGCTTAGGAGGGGCGTATAACACCGGGGAGCTGTTTTTT
cdr3_aa: CASLGGAYNTGELFF

cdr3_length: 16
j_call: TRBJ2-6
clone_size: -
v_call: TRBV3-1/TRBV3-2
d_call: -
cdr3_nt: TGTGCCAGCAGCCGTCCAGGGATTGCTGGGGCCAACGTCCTGACTTTC
cdr3_aa: CASSRPGIAGANVLTF

cdr3_length: 14
j_call: TRBJ2-7
clone_size: few
v_call: TRBV6-1
d_call: -
cdr3_nt: TGTGCCAGCAGTGAACAGGGTTTCTCCTACGAGCAGTACTTC
cdr3_aa: CASSEQGFSYEQYF

cdr3_length: 16
j_call: TRBJ1-2
clone_size: -
v_call: TRBV27
d_call: TRBD1
cdr3_nt: TGTGCCAGCAGTTTATCGATCCCGGACAGGGCGTATGGCTACACCTTC
cdr3_aa: CASSLSIPDRAYGYTF

cdr3_length: 16
j_call: TRBJ2-1
clone_size: -
v_call: TRBV24-1
d_call: -
cdr3_nt: TGTGCCACCAGTTCACCCTGGGGGCCTGGGGCCAATGAGCAGTTCTTC
cdr3_aa: CATSSPWGPGANEQFF

cdr3_length: 13
j_call: TRBJ1-2
clone_size: -
v_call: TRBV2
d_call: TRBD1
cdr3_nt: TGTGCCACCGTAGGGGGCCTTAACTATGGCTACACCTTC
cdr3_aa: CATVGGLNYGYTF

cdr3_length: 14
j_call: TRBJ1-1
clone_size: -
v_call: TRBV28
d_call: -
cdr3_nt: TGTGCCAGCAGTCCGGGGACATACCTCACTGAAGCTTTCTTT
cdr3_aa: CASSPGTYLTEAFF

cdr3_length: 15
j_call: TRBJ2-3
clone_size: -
v_call: TRBV7-3
d_call: TRBD2
cdr3_nt: TGTGCCAGCAGCTTCTCGGGGGGGCCATCAGATACGCAGTATTTT
cdr3_aa: CASSFSGGPSDTQYF

cdr3_length: 16
j_call: TRBJ1-2
clone_size: -
v_call: TRBV7-3
d_call: TRBD1
cdr3_nt: TGTGCCAGCAGCCTAGACAGGGCCATCGCGATCTATGGCTACACCTTC
cdr3_aa: CASSLDRAIAIYGYTF

cdr3_length: 15
j_call: TRBJ2-3
clone_size: -
v_call: TRBV9
d_call: -
cdr3_nt: TGTGCCAGCAGCGTAGACTCTAGGGAGGCAGATACGCAGTATTTT
cdr3_aa: CASSVDSREADTQYF

cdr3_length: 14
j_call: TRBJ2-3
clone_size: -
v_call: TRBV29-1
d_call: -
cdr3_nt: TGCAGCGTTGAAGATGACGGGACAACCAACACGCAGTATTTT
cdr3_aa: CSVEDDGTTNTQYF

cdr3_length: 14
j_call: TRBJ1-1
clone_size: -
v_call: TRBV19
d_call: -
cdr3_nt: TGTGCCAGTAGTTGGTCAGGGTCTGAGACTGAAGCTTTCTTT
cdr3_aa: CASSWSGSETEAFF

cdr3_length: 15
j_call: TRBJ2-7
clone_size: -
v_call: TRBV5-4
d_call: -
cdr3_nt: TGTGCCAGCAGCTTGGAGGGAGACCATATGTTAGGGCAGTACTTC
cdr3_aa: CASSLEGDHMLGQYF

cdr3_length: 14
j_call: TRBJ1-2
clone_size: -
v_call: TRBV30
d_call: TRBD1
cdr3_nt: TGTGCCTGGAGGGCAGGGACAGGGAGGGACGGCTACACCTTC
cdr3_aa: CAWRAGTGRDGYTF

cdr3_length: 14
j_call: TRBJ1-1
clone_size: -
v_call: TRBV15
d_call: TRBD1
cdr3_nt: TGTGCCACCAGCAGGAGGGGGCTTGGCACTGAAGCTTTCTTT
cdr3_aa: CATSRRGLGTEAFF

cdr3_length: 13
j_call: TRBJ2-7
clone_size: -
v_call: TRBV10-1
d_call: -
cdr3_nt: TGCGCCAGCAGTAGTAGCTATACCTACGAGCAGTACTTC
cdr3_aa: CASSSSYTYEQYF

cdr3_length: 19
j_call: TRBJ2-1
clone_size: few
v_call: TRBV9
d_call: TRBD2
cdr3_nt: TGTGCCAGCAGCGTCGAGGGGGGACTAGCGGGAGATAACTACAATGAGCAGTTCTTC
cdr3_aa: CASSVEGGLAGDNYNEQFF

cdr3_length: 15
j_call: TRBJ2-7
clone_size: -
v_call: TRBV10-3
d_call: TRBD2
cdr3_nt: TGTGCCATCAGTGCGACTAGCGGAGGGGCTTACGAGCAGTACTTC
cdr3_aa: CAISATSGGAYEQYF

cdr3_length: 15
j_call: TRBJ2-1
clone_size: few
v_call: TRBV2
d_call: TRBD2
cdr3_nt: TGTGCCAGCAGGGGGACTAGCGGGGCGGGCAATGAGCAGTTCTTC
cdr3_aa: CASRGTSGAGNEQFF

cdr3_length: 14
j_call: TRBJ2-1
clone_size: -
v_call: TRBV6-1
d_call: -
cdr3_nt: TGTGCCAGCAGGGAAGGAGCGGGCCGTAATGAGCAGTTCTTC
cdr3_aa: CASREGAGRNEQFF

cdr3_length: 19
j_call: TRBJ2-2
clone_size: -
v_call: TRBV15
d_call: TRBD1
cdr3_nt: TGTGCCACCAGCAGCCCTACCAGACTGGGACAGGGTCGAACCGGGGAGCTGTTTTTT
cdr3_aa: CATSSPTRLGQGRTGELFF

cdr3_length: 15
j_call: TRBJ1-2
clone_size: -
v_call: TRBV7-9
d_call: -
cdr3_nt: TGTGCCAGCAGCTTAATTAGGGGACTCAACTATGGCTACACCTTC
cdr3_aa: CASSLIRGLNYGYTF

cdr3_length: 14
j_call: TRBJ1-1
clone_size: -
v_call: TRBV9
d_call: -
cdr3_nt: TGTGCCAGCACCGTCGATCAGTCGAACACTGAAGCTTTCTTT
cdr3_aa: CASTVDQSNTEAFF

cdr3_length: 16
j_call: TRBJ2-3
clone_size: once
v_call: TRBV27
d_call: TRBD2
cdr3_nt: TGTGCCAGCAGTCCTGGACTAGCGGGAGGAGGGAGAGTGCAGTATTTT
cdr3_aa: CASSPGLAGGGRVQYF

cdr3_length: 16
j_call: TRBJ1-2
clone_size: -
v_call: TRBV29-1
d_call: -
cdr3_nt: TGCAGCGTTGGGATCCGGGACTACTTACCCGACTATGGCTACACCTTC
cdr3_aa: CSVGIRDYLPDYGYTF

cdr3_length: 16
j_call: TRBJ2-3
clone_size: -
v_call: TRBV6-2/TRBV6-3
d_call: TRBD2
cdr3_nt: TGTGCCAGCAGTTACGCGACTAGCGGGGGGGCAAATACGCAGTATTTT
cdr3_aa: CASSYATSGGANTQYF

cdr3_length: 14
j_call: TRBJ2-7
clone_size: -
v_call: TRBV15
d_call: TRBD1
cdr3_nt: TGTGCCAGCAAAGCCGGGACAGGGGTAAAAGAGCAGTACTTC
cdr3_aa: CASKAGTGVKEQYF

cdr3_length: 13
j_call: TRBJ1-2
clone_size: few
v_call: TRBV19
d_call: TRBD1
cdr3_nt: TGTGCCAGTAGTAGCGGACAGGGGCATGGCTACACCTTC
cdr3_aa: CASSSGQGHGYTF

cdr3_length: 12
j_call: TRBJ1-2
clone_size: few
v_call: TRBV9
d_call: -
cdr3_nt: TGTGCCAGCAATTCAGCTAACTATGGCTACACCTTC
cdr3_aa: CASNSANYGYTF

cdr3_length: 15
j_call: TRBJ1-5
clone_size: -
v_call: TRBV9
d_call: TRBD1
cdr3_nt: TGTGCCAGCAGCGTCGGACAGGGGACCAAGTATCCCCAGCATTTT
cdr3_aa: CASSVGQGTKYPQHF

cdr3_length: 16
j_call: TRBJ2-1
clone_size: -
v_call: TRBV7-8
d_call: -
cdr3_nt: TGTGCCAGCAGCATAGGGGTAGCTACCCCCAACAATGAGCAGTTCTTC
cdr3_aa: CASSIGVATPNNEQFF

cdr3_length: 16
j_call: TRBJ1-3
clone_size: -
v_call: TRBV5-1
d_call: -
cdr3_nt: TGCGCCAGCAGCTTGGCCGGGGGGCCCTCTGGAAACACCATATATTTT
cdr3_aa: CASSLAGGPSGNTIYF

cdr3_length: 15
j_call: TRBJ2-3
clone_size: -
v_call: TRBV2
d_call: TRBD2
cdr3_nt: TGTGCCAGCAGTTCTAGCGGGAGGGCCCAAGATACGCAGTATTTT
cdr3_aa: CASSSSGRAQDTQYF

cdr3_length: 14
j_call: TRBJ1-3
clone_size: -
v_call: TRBV3-1/TRBV3-2
d_call: -
cdr3_nt: TGTGCCAGCAGCCAAGATTGGAGAGTAAACACCATATATTTT
cdr3_aa: CASSQDWRVNTIYF

cdr3_length: 15
j_call: TRBJ1-1
clone_size: -
v_call: TRBV6-5
d_call: TRBD1
cdr3_nt: TGTGCCAGCAGCTCCGGGACAGGGCTGGGCACTGAAGCTTTCTTT
cdr3_aa: CASSSGTGLGTEAFF

cdr3_length: 18
j_call: TRBJ1-5
clone_size: -
v_call: TRBV7-8
d_call: TRBD1
cdr3_nt: TGTGCCAGCAGCTTGCCCCTGACAGGGGGCAATAGCAATCAGCCCCAGCATTTT
cdr3_aa: CASSLPLTGGNSNQPQHF

cdr3_length: 18
j_call: TRBJ2-2
clone_size: -
v_call: TRBV7-9
d_call: TRBD2
cdr3_nt: TGTGCCAGCAGCTCAAAACCGGGACTAGCGGTTGTGACCGGGGAGCTGTTTTTT
cdr3_aa: CASSSKPGLAVVTGELFF

cdr3_length: 14
j_call: TRBJ1-1
clone_size: -
v_call: TRBV6-5
d_call: -
cdr3_nt: TGTGCCAGCAGTTACTCGTCAGTGAACACTGAAGCTTTCTTT
cdr3_aa: CASSYSSVNTEAFF

cdr3_length: 15
j_call: TRBJ1-4
clone_size: -
v_call: TRBV30
d_call: TRBD1
cdr3_nt: TGTGCCTGGAGTGTAACCGGGACAGGGAGCGAAAAACTGTTTTTT
cdr3_aa: CAWSVTGTGSEKLFF

cdr3_length: 14
j_call: TRBJ2-7
clone_size: few
v_call: TRBV11-2
d_call: -
cdr3_nt: TGTGCCAGCAGCTTAGACCATCAGGTCGGCGAGCAGTACTTC
cdr3_aa: CASSLDHQVGEQYF

cdr3_length: 11
j_call: TRBJ1-1
clone_size: few
v_call: TRBV6-5
d_call: -
cdr3_nt: TGTGCCAGCGCCTGGGGGCGGGAAGCTTTCTTT
cdr3_aa: CASAWGREAFF

cdr3_length: 15
j_call: TRBJ2-5
clone_size: -
v_call: TRBV5-5
d_call: TRBD1
cdr3_nt: TGTGCCAGCAGCTTGGGGCAGGGGGCGCTGGAGACCCAGTACTTC
cdr3_aa: CASSLGQGALETQYF

cdr3_length: 15
j_call: TRBJ2-1
clone_size: -
v_call: TRBV12-5
d_call: -
cdr3_nt: TGTGCTAGTGGTTTGGTACTTACCAGCGGGAATGAGCAGTTCTTC
cdr3_aa: CASGLVLTSGNEQFF

cdr3_length: 16
j_call: TRBJ1-1
clone_size: -
v_call: TRBV7-3
d_call: -
cdr3_nt: TGTGCCAGCAGCCTATGGAGGACTAACATGAACACTGAAGCTTTCTTT
cdr3_aa: CASSLWRTNMNTEAFF

cdr3_length: 16
j_call: TRBJ2-7
clone_size: -
v_call: TRBV28
d_call: -
cdr3_nt: TGTGCCAGCAGTTCTCTGAAGGGAGTGAGGGCCTACGAGCAGTACTTC
cdr3_aa: CASSSLKGVRAYEQYF

cdr3_length: 16
j_call: TRBJ2-1
clone_size: once
v_call: TRBV2
d_call: TRBD2
cdr3_nt: TGTGCCAGCAGTGAACGGCGGGGGGGCCAGGGCAATGAGCAGTTCTTC
cdr3_aa: CASSERRGGQGNEQFF

cdr3_length: 14
j_call: TRBJ2-1
clone_size: -
v_call: TRBV7-3
d_call: TRBD2
cdr3_nt: TGTGCCAGCAGCTCCTCTCTAGCGGAGAATGAGCAGTTCTTC
cdr3_aa: CASSSSLAENEQFF

cdr3_length: 13
j_call: TRBJ1-1
clone_size: -
v_call: TRBV29-1
d_call: -
cdr3_nt: TGCAGCGTCTGCCGCAGGTTGAACACTGAAGCTTTCTTT
cdr3_aa: CSVCRRLNTEAFF

cdr3_length: 15
j_call: TRBJ1-2
clone_size: once
v_call: TRBV28
d_call: TRBD1
cdr3_nt: TGTGCCAGCAGTTTTGGGACAGAATATAACTATGGCTACACCTTC
cdr3_aa: CASSFGTEYNYGYTF

cdr3_length: 15
j_call: TRBJ2-2
clone_size: few
v_call: TRBV6-6
d_call: -
cdr3_nt: TGTGCCAGCAGTCCTGGACAGCGGAACACCGGGGAGCTGTTTTTT
cdr3_aa: CASSPGQRNTGELFF

cdr3_length: 15
j_call: TRBJ1-1
clone_size: once
v_call: TRBV7-3
d_call: -
cdr3_nt: TGTGCCAGCAGCCCCCTAGAAAAGATGAACACTGAAGCTTTCTTT
cdr3_aa: CASSPLEKMNTEAFF

cdr3_length: 13
j_call: TRBJ2-1
clone_size: -
v_call: TRBV12-3/TRBV12-4
d_call: -
cdr3_nt: TGTGCCAGCACCCGGGACACCCACAATGAGCAGTTCTTC
cdr3_aa: CASTRDTHNEQFF